What follows describes a single T cell receptor (beta chain). This clonotype was seen repeatedly, ten times or more. The antigen this receptor binds is unknown. The record has no base qualities; no much larger clone is one base away. This sample was taken from a study of T-cell memory formation after mild COVID-19 (dated by TCRdb to about 2021). In the study overall: TCR sequence clusters from the two donors were found to be largely donor specific. The cohort comprised two young, previously healthy adult volunteers, one female and one male. Longitudinal TCRalpha and TCRbeta repertoire sequencing tracked T-cell clones expanding and contracting after mild COVID-19 in a couple of donors. On the study overall, not on this receptor specifically: Clones contracting from day 15 to 85 had balanced CD4/CD8 phenotypes, while a second wave expanding from day 15 to 37 was biased towards CD4+. The study covered only a couple of mild cases, and larger cohorts including severe cases with pre-infection samples were considered necessary. Some responding clones were detected in pre-infection memory, suggesting pre-existing cross-reactive memory T cells joined the SARS-CoV-2 response. SARS-CoV-2 specificity of the second-wave clones peaking on day 37 was not confirmed. Contracting CD4+ clones appeared mostly in the CM and EM memory subsets, whereas CD8+ clones were enriched in EMRA.

Measured from the cysteine to the phenylalanine, the CDR3 is 14 residues long. The read is trimmed to its CDR3 DNA, 42 bases read in frame from base 1. Based on the germline V gene, the CDR1 and CDR2 sequences are SGHRS and YFSETQ. V loses 0 bases of germline sequence and J loses 9 bases, and the interval between the two ends is 10 bases. Ficoll-Paque density gradient centrifugation was the method used to isolate PBMCs. The sequencer listed for this sample is Illumina NovaSeq 6000. TCRalpha and TCRbeta cDNA libraries were constructed by 5'RACE with constant-segment primers, with sample barcodes and unique molecular identifiers being introduced. Trizol reagent was used to extract RNA from every sample. The libraries were amplified in two PCR steps, and the second step added a second sample barcode and Illumina TruSeq adapters. The libraries were sequenced on an Illumina NovaSeq using 2 x 150 bp paired-end reads. Per the source publication's procedure: With migec v1.2.7, reads were demultiplexed and then collapsed into UMI-guided consensus sequences. Using mixcr v2.1.11, UMI consensuses were aligned to TRA and TRB V and J templates and then assembled into clonotypes. Expanded or contracted clonotypes were those called significant by both edgeR and NoisET, with noise models trained on biological replicates. For edgeR calls, a false discovery rate-adjusted p below 0.01 and a log2 fold-change threshold of 1 were applied. As an exploratory analysis of dynamics, max-normalized trajectories of the 1000 most abundant clonotypes were examined with PCA combined with hierarchical clustering. Each responding clone was given a CD4 or CD8 phenotype based on the CD4+ and CD8+ repertoires, which had been sequenced separately. TCRdb trimmed public reads at Q25 via fastp, called clones via MiXCR and kept in-frame beta chains. Each CDR3 protein appears once, grouped with its most common genes and DNA. The V and J calls reflect TCRdb's pipeline rather than the authors' work. The sample table contains almost 250,000 distinct CDR3 sequences; only one count was recorded for 15% to 19% of them. The ten largest make up approximately 2.1% of the sample.

The sequence links TRBV5-1 to TRBJ1-6; too little of a D gene remains to name it. Sequenced input: PBMCs or a T cell subset sorted from them (not recorded which). The source is an adult woman who had mild COVID-19 (a few samples of this study predate the infection). The sample titles of this study are shuffled in the database, so cell type and time point are left out; the donor was told from shared clones. In nucleotide form, the sequence is TGCGCCAGCAGCTTGGATCGTTCTATTTCACCCCTCCACTTT. The resulting protein is CASSLDRSISPLHF.